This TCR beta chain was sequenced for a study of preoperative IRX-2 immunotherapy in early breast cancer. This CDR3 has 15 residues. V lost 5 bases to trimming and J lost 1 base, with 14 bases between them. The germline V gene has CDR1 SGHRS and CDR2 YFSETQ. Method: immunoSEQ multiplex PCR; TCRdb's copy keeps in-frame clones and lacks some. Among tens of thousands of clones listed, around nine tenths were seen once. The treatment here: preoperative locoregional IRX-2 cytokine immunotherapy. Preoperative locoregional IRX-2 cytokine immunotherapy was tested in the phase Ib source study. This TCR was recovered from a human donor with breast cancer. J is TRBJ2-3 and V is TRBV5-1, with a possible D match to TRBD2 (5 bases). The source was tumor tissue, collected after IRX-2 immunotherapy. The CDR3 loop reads CASSFGLLRTDTQYF. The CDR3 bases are TGCGCCAGCAGTTTCGGACTCCTCCGCACAGATACGCAGTATTTT.